This T cell receptor (beta chain) was obtained from a study of glioma-infiltrating T cells. The germline V gene encodes CDR1 SQVTM and CDR2 ANQGSEA. This CDR3 contains 14 residues. Deletions cut 4 bases from V and 4 bases from J, with 16 bases between. The iRepertoire nested amplicon-rescue multiplex PCR amplified TCR alpha and beta CDR3s from RNA. Tissue mRNA or PBMC total RNA, 100-400 ng, went into one-step reverse transcription and amplification. TCRdb itself ran the multiplex PCR reads through MiXCR, one entry per CDR3 protein. The sample holds over 100,000 distinct CDR3 sequences, less than 30% seen once. In this sample, this clonotype turned up many times. Its antigen remains unknown. General observations from the study: Tissue-blood divergence was below expectation in non-neoplastic patients, above in gliomas. Tissue and blood shared very few CDR3 sequences.

The sequence derives from a human donor with low-grade glioma or glioblastoma, undergoing nonglioma brain surgery, or in good health (not recorded which). The sequenced sample consisted of glioma tissue, nonneoplastic brain tissue, or PBMCs (not recorded which). The rearrangement joins TRBV29-1 to TRBJ2-5, with D possibly TRBD1 on 6 matching bases. The CDR3 coding sequence is TGCAGCGTTGTAGGGACATTGATTCGAGAGACCCAGTACTTC. Its translation: CSVVGTLIRETQYF.